Shown below are 3 T cell receptor beta chains from a single sample sequenced in a study of blood T cell repertoires in COVID-19. The method was immunoSEQ multiplex PCR; TCRdb's version includes in-frame clones alone and lacks a portion of them. Among roughly 250,000 clones, around 87% were seen once, and the ten largest hold about 1.6%. The sequencing input was PBMCs or T cells enriched from blood (not recorded which). The receptors here all came from a woman aged 50 to 65 who had recovered from COVID-19.

The chain employs TRBV27 and TRBJ2-6; D not certain. Germline V gene data show CDR1 as MNHEY and CDR2 as SMNVEV (reference sequence). This CDR3 region has 14 residues. V lost 3 bases, J lost 2 bases, and 5 bases lay in between. As DNA, the CDR3 is TGTGCCAGCAGTTTGTTTACTGGGGCCAACGTCCTGACTTTC. This sequence encodes CASSLFTGANVLTF.

This chain joins TRBV7-2 and TRBJ2-7; 9 nucleotides align to TRBD2. The CDR3 covers 15 residues. Germline V lookup: CDR1 SGHTA, CDR2 FQGNSA. Trimming removed 1 base from V and 6 bases from J; junction bases left unmatched: 7. CDR3 in amino acids: CASSLDAGGPVEQYF. The CDR3 DNA follows: TGTGCCAGCAGCTTAGACGCGGGAGGGCCGGTCGAGCAGTACTTC.

This clone was found once. The chain uses TRBV5-1 and TRBJ2-5, with D possibly being TRBD1 (5 bases). The CDR3 runs to 15 residues. Trimming took off 0 bases at V and 1 base at J, with 10 bases between the two ends. Germline lookup yields CDR1 SGHRS and CDR2 YFSETQ. The CDR3 protein is CASSLAPGFQETQYF. CDR3 nucleotides: TGCGCCAGCAGCTTGGCCCCAGGGTTCCAAGAGACCCAGTACTTC.